The present T cell receptor (beta chain) was sequenced within a study of control samples from healthy donors and cancer patients. This clone occurred once. The table came from immunoSEQ multiplex PCR; TCRdb's copy has only in-frame clones and leaves some out. The repertoire holds about 170,000 clones, 75% to 95% seen once, with about 1.6% in the top ten. Germline CDR1 is KGHSH and CDR2 is LQKENI. V was pared by 2 bases and J by 5 bases, with 9 bases between. The CDR3 has 14 amino acids. Sequences were obtained from blood. This TCR was recovered from a woman in her 30s in good health. The chain recombines TRBV18 with TRBJ1-4; D is perhaps TRBD1 (5 bases). The CDR3 nucleotides read TGTGCCAGCTCACCAACAGGTACCAATGAAAAACTGTTTTTT. This codes for CASSPTGTNEKLFF.